The entry below gives a single TCR beta chain sequence along with its context. Distinct nucleotide sequences in the sample also encode this CDR3. This specimen comes from a study of blood T cell repertoires in COVID-19. The ends lost 5 bases at V and 0 bases at J; junction bases unmatched: 1. There are 15 residues in the CDR3. Germline V gene data show CDR1 as SGHTA and CDR2 as FQGTGA. Sequencing used immunoSEQ multiplex PCR; TCRdb keeps in-frame clones, though not all of them. The table has fewer than 150,000 clones, 75% to 90% seen once. The sequencing sample was made of peripheral blood. The receptor was isolated from a human donor in a cohort sampled during active COVID-19. The rearrangement uses TRBV7-3 and TRBJ2-3; 11 bases are a match to TRBD2. CDR3: CASSLAGGSTDTQYF. The DNA of the CDR3 is TGTGCCAGCAGCCTAGCGGGGGGCAGCACAGATACGCAGTATTTT.